Shown below are 24 T cell receptor beta chains from a single sample sequenced in a study of blood T cell repertoires in COVID-19. Sequencing used immunoSEQ multiplex PCR; TCRdb keeps in-frame clones, though not all of them. This table holds 50,000 to 60,000 clones, 83% found once. Source material: peripheral blood. The source of these receptors is a man aged 35 to 55 with acute or convalescent COVID-19.

The V and J genes are TRBV28 and TRBJ2-7; 8 bases map to TRBD1. The CDR3 consists of 12 residues. The V and J ends lost 6 bases and 3 bases, in that order; junction bases with no gene match: 1. Germline loops: CDR1 MDHEN, CDR2 SYDVKM. CDR3 sequence (DNA): TGTGCCAGCAGCACAGGGGGCTACGAGCAGTACTTC. Amino acid sequence: CASSTGGYEQYF. The whole variable domain, remainder taken from reference TRBV28 and TRBJ2-7, is DVKVTQSSRYLVKRTGEKVFLECVQDMDHENMFWYRQDPGLGLRLIYFSYDVKMKEKGDIPEGYSVSREKKERFSLILESASTNQTSMYLCASSTGGYEQYFGPGTRLTVT.

This clone was found once. This chain connects TRBV10-3 to TRBJ1-2, with TRBD1 matching over 8 bases. Germline V gene lookup returns CDR1 ENHRY and CDR2 SYGVKD. V was pared by 7 bases and J by 5 bases, with 6 bases of the junction left unmatched. CDR3 length: 13 residues. CDR3 in DNA: TGTGCCATCACTGACCGGACAGGGTATGGCTACACCTTC. Its translation: CAITDRTGYGYTF.

V is TRBV19 and J is TRBJ2-1, with D uncertain. The CDR3 length is 16 residues. CDR1 is LNHDA, CDR2 SQIVND, per germline (reference sequence). The V end lost 0 bases, the J end lost 0 bases, and 9 bases lay between the germline ends. The CDR3 region has the DNA TGTGCCAGTAGTATAGATCTGGGCAGCTCCTACAATGAGCAGTTCTTC. As protein: CASSIDLGSSYNEQFF.

In its sample, this clone was seen a few times. The chain is built from TRBV19 and TRBJ1-5; D may be TRBD1 (5 bases). The CDR3 extends over 17 amino acids. V lost 1 base to trimming and J lost 6 bases, with 19 bases between them. Germline V gives CDR1 LNHDA, CDR2 SQIVND (reference sequence). CDR3 sequence reads: CASSIGPTESVGQPQHF. CDR3 DNA sequence: TGTGCCAGTAGTATAGGCCCGACAGAAAGCGTAGGTCAGCCCCAGCATTTT.

CDR3 bases: TGTGCCAGCGGGACAGGGCCGACTGAAGCTTTCTTT. Its protein is CASGTGPTEAFF. The chain uses TRBV2 and TRBJ1-1; TRBD1 matches 9 bases. Losses at the gene ends were 8 bases for V and 5 bases for J; bases not matched to a gene: 3. The germline V gene has CDR1 SNHLY and CDR2 FYNNEI. The CDR3 runs to 12 residues. Full variable domain (outside the CDR3, taken from reference TRBV2 and TRBJ1-1): EPEVTQTPSHQVTQMGQEVILRCVPISNHLYFYWYRQILGQKVEFLVSFYNNEISEKSEIFDDQFSVERPDGSNFTLKIRSTKLEDSAMYFCASGTGPTEAFFGQGTRLTVV.

The rearrangement links TRBV18 to TRBJ1-4; 9 bases map to TRBD1. The V and J ends lost 3 bases and 8 bases, in that order; junction bases with no gene match: 10. The CDR3 length is 16 residues. Germline lookup yields CDR1 KGHSH and CDR2 LQKENI. The CDR3 DNA follows: TGTGCCAGCTCACCCACACTACAGGGGGCCTGGGAAAAACTGTTTTTT. This codes for CASSPTLQGAWEKLFF.

The rearrangement links TRBV5-4 to TRBJ1-3; D may be TRBD1 (5 bases). In germline, CDR1 is SGHNT, CDR2 YYREEE (reference sequence). The ends were cut back, 0 bases at V and 1 base at J, with 11 bases in the middle. The CDR3 has 16 residues. The CDR3 is CASSLGAGVSGNTIYF. The CDR3 region has the DNA TGTGCCAGCAGCTTGGGAGCGGGGGTGTCTGGAAACACCATATATTTT.

The CDR3 DNA reads as TGTGCCAGCAGCCAAGAATCGGGAACTGGAAACACCATATATTTT. Its protein product is CASSQESGTGNTIYF. This chain connects TRBV4-2 to TRBJ1-3; D is uncertain. This CDR3 spans 15 amino acids. CDR1 is LGHNA, CDR2 YNFKEQ, per germline. The germline V and J ends were trimmed by 0 bases and 2 bases, with 8 bases remaining between them.

V is TRBV28 and J is TRBJ1-4, with D unresolved. Trimming pared 5 bases from V and 0 bases from J, leaving 10 bases between. Germline CDR1 MDHEN, CDR2 SYDVKM. The CDR3 contains 15 residues. Here the CDR3 DNA reads TGTGCCAGCAGTGCCCCAACTGCAACTAATGAAAAACTGTTTTTT. This gives the protein CASSAPTATNEKLFF. The full variable domain, with the rest looked up from reference TRBV28 and TRBJ1-4, is DVKVTQSSRYLVKRTGEKVFLECVQDMDHENMFWYRQDPGLGLRLIYFSYDVKMKEKGDIPEGYSVSREKKERFSLILESASTNQTSMYLCASSAPTATNEKLFFGSGTQLSVL.

The chain has TRBV11-2 and TRBJ2-5; 8 nucleotides align to TRBD1. V lost 3 bases to trimming and J lost 5 bases; unmatched junction nucleotides: 8. Germline V gene lookup returns CDR1 SGHAT and CDR2 FQNNGV. CDR3 length equals 15 residues. The CDR3 here is CASSFTQGALETQYF. CDR3 nucleotide sequence: TGTGCCAGCAGCTTTACCCAGGGGGCTTTGGAGACCCAGTACTTC.

The rearrangement uses TRBV21-1 and TRBJ1-2; the table's D call TRBD1 went unverified against the DNA. TRBV21-1 is deemed a pseudogene. The CDR3 contains 14 residues. This CDR3 reads CASSSRGQGCGYTF. The CDR3 DNA follows: TGTGCCAGCAGCTCCCGAGGACAGGGATGTGGCTACACCTTC.

The chain links TRBV2 to TRBJ2-4, with D perhaps TRBD1 (6 bases). Trimming shortened V by 5 bases and J by 6 bases, and 20 bases separated the two germline ends. The CDR3 loop spans 16 amino acids. The germline V gene has CDR1 SNHLY and CDR2 FYNNEI. CDR3 protein: CASSTYPGTIRNIQYF. DNA of the CDR3: TGTGCCAGCAGTACGTATCCCGGGACAATAAGAAACATTCAGTACTTC.

This chain joins TRBV24-1 and TRBJ2-2; 7 bases are shared with TRBD2. Trimming cost V 5 bases and J 4 bases; bases outside gene matches: 6. This CDR3 comprises 15 residues. Germline V gives CDR1 KGHDR, CDR2 SFDVKD. CDR3 region: CATSVKGRATGELFF. DNA of the CDR3: TGTGCCACCAGTGTTAAAGGGAGGGCCACCGGGGAGCTGTTTTTT.

The chain has TRBV11-3 and TRBJ2-5, with a tentative D call TRBD1 (6 bases). The CDR3 runs to 13 residues. V was cut by 4 bases and J by 3 bases, with 9 bases left in between. Per the germline V gene, CDR1 is SGHNT and CDR2 is YENEEA. For the CDR3, the DNA is TGTGCCAGCAGCTCCGGGACAAAAGAGACCCAGTACTTC. Its translation is CASSSGTKETQYF.

This rearrangement joins TRBV29-1 to TRBJ2-5; 7 bases fit TRBD1. The CDR3 loop spans 12 amino acids. V shed 7 bases and J 5 bases; nucleotides not matched to a gene: 7. The germline V gene has CDR1 SQVTM and CDR2 ANQGSEA. CDR3: CSAYRGGETQYF. The CDR3 bases are TGCAGCGCCTACAGGGGTGGGGAGACCCAGTACTTC.

The CDR3 DNA follows: TGTGCCAGCACAGGCAGGGGGTCCTACAATGAGCAGTTCTTC. Translated, it gives CASTGRGSYNEQFF. The chain recombines TRBV27 with TRBJ2-1, with 7 bases matching TRBD1. The CDR3 totals 14 residues. Germline values: CDR1 MNHEY, CDR2 SMNVEV (reference sequence). Unmatched junction bases numbered 4, after V lost 7 bases and J lost 1 base.

The V gene is TRBV5-4, the J gene TRBJ2-7; 8 bases are a match to TRBD1. The length of the CDR3 is 13 residues. After removal of 3 bases from V and 3 bases from J, the junction contained 2 bases not matched to a gene. The germline V gene encodes CDR1 SGHNT and CDR2 YYREEE (reference sequence). DNA of the CDR3: TGTGCCAGCAGCTGGGGACAGGACTACGAGCAGTACGTC. Translating it yields CASSWGQDYEQYV.

This rearrangement joins TRBV30 to TRBJ2-6; 9 positions match TRBD1. The V segment lost 1 base and the J segment 2 bases; nucleotides outside the gene matches: 6. The germline gives CDR1 GTSNPN, CDR2 SVGIG (reference sequence). The CDR3 has 17 amino acids. The CDR3 sequence: CAWSGGTGKTGANVLTF. CDR3 sequence (DNA): TGTGCCTGGAGTGGGGGGACAGGGAAGACTGGGGCCAACGTCCTGACTTTC.

This clone occurred once. CDR3 sequence: CASSKTRGNMNTEAFF. The CDR3 DNA is TGCGCCAGCAGCAAGACACGGGGGAACATGAACACTGAAGCTTTCTTT. The chain has TRBV5-1 and TRBJ1-1; D possibly corresponds to TRBD1 (5 bases). From germline, CDR1 is SGHRS and CDR2 YFSETQ. The germline V and J ends were trimmed by 4 bases and 0 bases, with 16 bases remaining between them. The CDR3 is 16 residues long.

This chain uses TRBV9 with TRBJ1-2; D is possibly TRBD1 (6 bases). From germline, CDR1 is SGDLS and CDR2 YYNGEE. V shed 1 base and J shed 5 bases, with 15 bases lying between them. The CDR3 has 15 amino acids. CDR3 protein: CASSVSGTGRYGYTF. CDR3 bases: TGTGCCAGCAGCGTAAGCGGTACAGGGAGATATGGCTACACCTTC.

This chain connects TRBV19 to TRBJ2-3; D gene uncertain. The germline V gene has CDR1 LNHDA and CDR2 SQIVND (reference sequence). The CDR3 covers 15 residues. Trimming left V 0 bases short and J 5 bases short, with 12 bases between. Here the CDR3 DNA reads TGTGCCAGTAGTATAGACAGGTGGTCTAAAGATACGCAGTATTTT. Its protein is CASSIDRWSKDTQYF.

V and J are TRBV6-1 and TRBJ1-2; unclear D gene. V lost 2 bases and J lost 2, with 9 bases in between. CDR1 is MNHNS, CDR2 SASEGT, per germline. The CDR3 consists of 14 residues. CDR3 loop: CASSEITGNYGYTF. Here the CDR3 DNA reads TGTGCCAGCAGTGAAATCACGGGAAACTATGGCTACACCTTC.

This CDR3 is CASAWSNTGELFF. CDR3 DNA sequence: TGTGCCAGTGCGTGGTCGAACACCGGGGAGCTGTTTTTT. The genes are TRBV12-3 or TRBV12-4 and TRBJ2-2, with D hard to call. The CDR3 length is 13 residues. Deletions cut 9 bases from V and 0 bases from J, with 8 bases between.

This clone was detected only once. The V and J genes are TRBV6-1 and TRBJ1-2; no definite D call. CDR3 length equals 16 residues. The germline V gene encodes CDR1 MNHNS and CDR2 SASEGT. Trimming stripped 1 base from V and 2 bases from J, with 14 bases between. CDR3 bases: TGTGCCAGCAGTGAAGGTTGGGCAGCCCAAAACTATGGCTACACCTTC. Its protein product is CASSEGWAAQNYGYTF.